The clone carrying this T cell receptor (beta chain) was seen only a few times. These data are taken from a study of human T cells and chemical hapten exposure. CDR3 length: 15 residues. Germline CDR1 is PRHDT and CDR2 is FYEKMQ (reference sequence). V shed 5 bases and J shed 3 bases, with 16 bases lying between them. Time point: patch test 3, about 24 weeks after DPC sensitization. Documented treatment: therapeutic diphenylcyclopropenone sensitization with weekly scalp DPC. Every donor had alopecia and was 18 to 70 years old; all were suitable for DPC. Blood, whole and unfractionated, served as the source for total RNA extraction. Each CDR3 protein gets one entry after TCRdb re-called the RACE reads with MiXCR. The profile shows 70,000 to 90,000 distinct CDR3 sequences, roughly 10% of them singletons.

This receptor was taken from a woman aged 45-60 years with alopecia areata. Some clones in this sample may be carry-over from other donors' samples. Sequences were derived from whole blood, sampled in connection with sensitization to the hapten diphenylcyclopropenone (DPC). The chain uses TRBV13 and TRBJ1-1, with D maybe TRBD1 (6 bases). The CDR3: CASSPEKGEDTEAFF. The CDR3 bases are TGTGCCAGCAGCCCCGAGAAGGGGGAGGACACTGAAGCTTTCTTT. Looking up the rest from reference TRBV13 and TRBJ1-1 gives the full variable domain: AAGVIQSPRHLIKEKRETATLKCYPIPRHDTVYWYQQGPGQDPQFLISFYEKMQSDKGSIPDRFSAQQFSDYHSELNMSSLELGDSALYFCASSPEKGEDTEAFFGQGTRLTVV.